Reported below is one T cell receptor (beta chain). Its cognate antigen is unknown. This sample also contains other DNA sequences that code for the same CDR3. The record originates from a study of cytomegalovirus exposure and HLA in healthy donors. Study outcomes and limitations: Donors were assumed by presence/absence analyses to have roughly uniform sequencing depth. The availability of immune exposure information extended only to CMV serostatus. Reports indicated that the classifier achieved high specificity and sensitivity in diagnosing cytomegalovirus status.

Trimming stripped 5 bases from V and 2 bases from J, with 5 bases between. CDR3 length equals 12 residues. CDR1 is MNHNS and CDR2 is SASEGT in the germline V gene. PCR involved 60 Vbeta and 13 Jbeta primers. The repertoire was sequenced with immunoSEQ multiplex PCR; TCRdb's copy has only in-frame clones and lacks some. The sample lists around 100,000 clones; 50% to 80% were seen once. Nominally healthy donors were sampled, though unrecorded immune exposures were likely. This chain connects TRBV6-1 to TRBJ2-3; D not certain. Specimen: PBMCs. The clonotype comes from a young man in good health and CMV-seronegative. The CDR3 DNA is TGTGCCAGCAGTACAGACACAGATACGCAGTATTTT. Amino acids: CASSTDTDTQYF.